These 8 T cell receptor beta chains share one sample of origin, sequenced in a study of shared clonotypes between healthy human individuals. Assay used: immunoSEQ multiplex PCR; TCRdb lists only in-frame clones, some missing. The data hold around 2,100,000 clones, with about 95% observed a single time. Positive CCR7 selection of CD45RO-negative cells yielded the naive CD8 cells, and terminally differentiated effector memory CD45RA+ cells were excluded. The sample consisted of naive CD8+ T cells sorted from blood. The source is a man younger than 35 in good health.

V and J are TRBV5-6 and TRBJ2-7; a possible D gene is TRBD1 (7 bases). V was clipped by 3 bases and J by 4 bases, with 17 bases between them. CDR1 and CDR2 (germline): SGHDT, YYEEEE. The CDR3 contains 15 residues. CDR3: CASSSRGEEQYEQYF. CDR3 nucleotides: TGTGCCAGCAGCTCCAGGGGGGAGGAGCAATACGAGCAGTACTTC.

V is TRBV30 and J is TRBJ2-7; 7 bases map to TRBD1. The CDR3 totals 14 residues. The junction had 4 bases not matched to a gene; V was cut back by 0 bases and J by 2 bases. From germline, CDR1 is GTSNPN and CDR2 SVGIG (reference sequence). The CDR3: CAWSVRDRAYEQYF. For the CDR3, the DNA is TGTGCCTGGAGTGTACGAGACAGGGCCTACGAGCAGTACTTC.

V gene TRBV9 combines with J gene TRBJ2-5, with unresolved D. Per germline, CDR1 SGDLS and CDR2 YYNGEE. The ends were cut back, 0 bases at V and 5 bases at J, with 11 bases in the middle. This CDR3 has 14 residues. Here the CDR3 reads CASSVEYGWETQYF. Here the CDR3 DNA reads TGTGCCAGCAGCGTAGAGTATGGATGGGAGACCCAGTACTTC.

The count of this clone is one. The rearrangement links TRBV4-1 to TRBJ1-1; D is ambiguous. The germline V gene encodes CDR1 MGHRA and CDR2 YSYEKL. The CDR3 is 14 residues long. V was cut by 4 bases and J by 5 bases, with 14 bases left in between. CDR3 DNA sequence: TGCGCCAGCAGCCTCACTCGAGTAGGGACTGAAGCTTTCTTT. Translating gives CASSLTRVGTEAFF.

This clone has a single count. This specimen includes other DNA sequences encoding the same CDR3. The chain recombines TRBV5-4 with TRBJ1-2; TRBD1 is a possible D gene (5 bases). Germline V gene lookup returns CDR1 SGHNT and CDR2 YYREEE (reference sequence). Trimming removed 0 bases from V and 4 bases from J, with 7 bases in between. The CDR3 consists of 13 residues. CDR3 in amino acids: CASSLGQLYGYTF. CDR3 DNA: TGTGCCAGCAGCTTGGGACAGCTCTATGGCTACACCTTC.

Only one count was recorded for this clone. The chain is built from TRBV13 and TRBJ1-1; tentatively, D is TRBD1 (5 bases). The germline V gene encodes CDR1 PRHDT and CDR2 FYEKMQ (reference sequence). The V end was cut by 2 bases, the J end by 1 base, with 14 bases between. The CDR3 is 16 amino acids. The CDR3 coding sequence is TGTGCCAGCAGCTTACCGGGACGGTTATCGAACACTGAAGCTTTCTTT. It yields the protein CASSLPGRLSNTEAFF.

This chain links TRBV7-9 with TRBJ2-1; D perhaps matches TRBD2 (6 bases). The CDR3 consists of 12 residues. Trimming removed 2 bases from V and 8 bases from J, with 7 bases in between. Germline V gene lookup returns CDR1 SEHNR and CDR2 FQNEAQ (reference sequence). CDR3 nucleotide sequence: TGTGCCAGCAGCTTATCTAGCGATGAGCAGTTCTTC. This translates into CASSLSSDEQFF.

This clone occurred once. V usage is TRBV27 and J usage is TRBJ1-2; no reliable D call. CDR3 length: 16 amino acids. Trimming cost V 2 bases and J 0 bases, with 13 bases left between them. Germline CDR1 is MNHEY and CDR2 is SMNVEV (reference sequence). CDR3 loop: CASSLLTAGANYGYTF. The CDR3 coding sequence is TGTGCCAGCAGTTTACTTACCGCCGGTGCTAACTATGGCTACACCTTC.